This entry describes one TCR beta chain. Antigen unknown. The source of the sample is a study of T cells in Graves' hyperthyroidism and ophthalmopathy. RNA transcripts gave rise to amplified TCR beta CDR3 regions. HTBI primers were used for first-round RT-PCR of the TCR CDR3. TCRdb re-called the multiplex PCR reads with MiXCR, one entry per CDR3 protein. The sample records fewer than 650,000 distinct CDR3 sequences, 13% to 15% being singletons. The study, taken as a whole, reports: Most expanded thyroid clonotypes above 0.001 recurred in blood.

The germline V and J ends were trimmed by 5 bases and 1 base, with 16 bases remaining between them. Germline V gene sequence: CDR1 SGHTA, CDR2 FQGTGA. The CDR3 has 16 residues. This clonotype was sampled from a young woman with Graves' ophthalmopathy. The chain recombines TRBV7-3 with TRBJ2-3, with D perhaps given as TRBD1 or TRBD2 (5 bases each). The specimen was blood. CDR3 residues: CASSVEGSTGTDTQYF. CDR3 coding DNA: TGTGCCAGCAGCGTAGAGGGGAGCACTGGCACAGATACGCAGTATTTT.